Detailed here is one TCR beta chain. CDR3 length equals 15 residues. With 2 bases removed from V and 3 bases from J, the gap between germline ends came to 14 bases. Germline assignment: CDR1 GTSNPN and CDR2 SVGIG (reference sequence). Treatment noted: oral pan-JAK inhibitor, 5-10 mg twice daily. The sample is drawn from a study of CD8+ T cells in alopecia areata. Across the study: By percentage of affected scalp area, the severity of treated patients was scored.

Investigators isolated RNA and reverse transcribed it into cDNA to act as the sequencing template. The method was immunoSEQ multiplex PCR; TCRdb's version includes in-frame clones alone and lacks a portion of them. The sample holds under 300,000 clones, 45% to 70% seen once. The genes are TRBV30 and TRBJ1-5; TRBD1 is a possible D gene (5 bases). The input for sequencing was CD4+ T cells sorted from blood, taken around week 54, from a patient treated with tofacitinib. The sequence was collected from a human donor with alopecia areata. DNA of the CDR3: TGTGCCTGGAGTCCCCAGACAGTCTTCAATCAGCCCCAGCATTTT. Its protein is CAWSPQTVFNQPQHF.